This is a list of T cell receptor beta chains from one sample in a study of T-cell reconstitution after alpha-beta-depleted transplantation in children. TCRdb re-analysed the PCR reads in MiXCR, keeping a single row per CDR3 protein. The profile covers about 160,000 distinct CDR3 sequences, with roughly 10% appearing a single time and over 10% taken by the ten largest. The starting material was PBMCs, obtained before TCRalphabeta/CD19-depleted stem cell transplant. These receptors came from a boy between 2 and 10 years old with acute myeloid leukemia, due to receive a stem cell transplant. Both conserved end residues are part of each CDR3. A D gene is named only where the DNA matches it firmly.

CASRGLAGGPGTGELFF	TRBV11-2	TRBD2	TRBJ2-2
CSATPEAANTEAFF	TRBV29-1	-	TRBJ1-1
CSASAANEQFF	TRBV29-1	-	TRBJ2-1
CASSPGQSYTDTQYF	TRBV4-1	TRBD1	TRBJ2-3
CASSLALAGGRSDTQYF	TRBV7-2	TRBD2	TRBJ2-3
CASSRGTGGTGNEQFF	TRBV3-1	TRBD1	TRBJ2-1
CATSDSRQGSGYQPQHF	TRBV24-1	TRBD1	TRBJ1-5
CSASRVATQPQHF	TRBV20-1	-	TRBJ1-5
CASSSGPSYEQYF	TRBV25-1	-	TRBJ2-7
CASSLGGYSYEQYF	TRBV12-3/TRBV12-4	-	TRBJ2-7
CSAPGLAGYNEQFF	TRBV20-1	TRBD2	TRBJ2-1
CSASGGRGCTEAFF	TRBV20-1	-	TRBJ1-1
CASSSWEGDTQYF	TRBV5-1	TRBD2	TRBJ2-3
CATSERPGTGRSTDTQYF	TRBV24-1	TRBD1	TRBJ2-3
CASSDQATQYF	TRBV2	-	TRBJ2-5
CASSLTYDYGYTF	TRBV7-2	-	TRBJ1-2
CASGPGTLGDEQFF	TRBV4-2	-	TRBJ2-1
CASTETGGQDTEAFF	TRBV5-1	TRBD1	TRBJ1-1
CASSRTGLYNEQFF	TRBV3-1	-	TRBJ2-1
CASRATGVNSPLHF	TRBV2	TRBD1	TRBJ1-6
CASSLGGETEAFF	TRBV7-3	-	TRBJ1-1
CSAIPGQPYQPQHF	TRBV20-1	TRBD1	TRBJ1-5
CSARDLRLVSYEQYF	TRBV20-1	-	TRBJ2-7
CASSSQGQNTGELFF	TRBV18	-	TRBJ2-2
CASSLSDNSYEQYF	TRBV5-1	-	TRBJ2-7
CASSLGFEDPANTGELFF	TRBV5-4	-	TRBJ2-2
CASSLRGQVEMEIYNEQFF	TRBV27	TRBD1	TRBJ2-1